This record covers a single TCR beta chain. The antigen is undetermined. The data originate from a study of T-cell reconstitution after alpha-beta-depleted transplantation in children. Germline V lookup: CDR1 MNHNS, CDR2 SASEGT. The ends were cut back, 8 bases at V and 2 bases at J, with 13 bases in the middle. This CDR3 region has 13 residues. Study-level findings and limits: Most T-cell counts and diversity one year after the transplant came from T cells that were newly produced.

The authors prepared the TCRbeta library with unique molecular identifiers. TCRdb independently ran MiXCR on the PCR reads; one entry per CDR3 protein. Among just under 350,000 distinct CDR3 sequences listed, around 15% were seen once. The V gene is TRBV6-1, the J gene TRBJ2-7; possibly TRBD1 or TRBD2 for D (5 bases each). This TCR was recovered from a male patient between 2 and 15 years old who had a stem cell transplant for acute lymphoblastic leukemia, so the T cells may come from the graft donor. Specimen: PBMCs, mostly from graft donor cells, collected 360 days after TCRalphabeta/CD19-depleted stem cell transplant. Written as DNA, the CDR3 is TGTGCCAGCGGAGGACAAGGAACCTACGAGCAGTACTTC. This codes for CASGGQGTYEQYF.